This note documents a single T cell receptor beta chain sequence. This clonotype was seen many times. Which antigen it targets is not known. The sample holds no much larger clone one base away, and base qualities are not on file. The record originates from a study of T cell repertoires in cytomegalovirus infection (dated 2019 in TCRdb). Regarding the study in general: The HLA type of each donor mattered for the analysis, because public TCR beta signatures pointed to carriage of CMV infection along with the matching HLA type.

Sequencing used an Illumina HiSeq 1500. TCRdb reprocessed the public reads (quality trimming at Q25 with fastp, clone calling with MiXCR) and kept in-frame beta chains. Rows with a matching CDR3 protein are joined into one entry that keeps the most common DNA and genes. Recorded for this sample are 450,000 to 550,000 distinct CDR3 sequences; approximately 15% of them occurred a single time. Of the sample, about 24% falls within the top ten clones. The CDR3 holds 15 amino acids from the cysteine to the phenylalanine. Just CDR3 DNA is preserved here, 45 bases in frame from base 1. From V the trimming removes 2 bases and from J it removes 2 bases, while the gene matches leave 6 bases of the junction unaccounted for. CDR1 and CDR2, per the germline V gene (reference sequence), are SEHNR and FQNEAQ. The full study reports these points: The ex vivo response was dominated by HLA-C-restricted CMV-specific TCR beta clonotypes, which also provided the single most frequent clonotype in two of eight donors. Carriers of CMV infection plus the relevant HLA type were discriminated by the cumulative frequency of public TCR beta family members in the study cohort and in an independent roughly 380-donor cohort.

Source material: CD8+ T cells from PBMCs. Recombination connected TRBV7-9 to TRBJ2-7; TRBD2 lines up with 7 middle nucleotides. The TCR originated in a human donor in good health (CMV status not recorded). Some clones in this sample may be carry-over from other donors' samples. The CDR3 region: CASSLLLAPTYEQYF. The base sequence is TGTGCCAGCAGCTTATTACTAGCGCCCACCTACGAGCAGTACTTC.